The 13 T cell receptor beta chains below were found in one sample sequenced in a study of shared clonotypes between healthy human individuals. Terminally differentiated effector memory CD45RA+ cells were excluded from the naive CD8 cells, which were CD45RO-negative and positively selected for CCR7. Some clones are missing from TCRdb's copy, which holds only in-frame ones; the method was immunoSEQ multiplex PCR. The table has around 600,000 clones, roughly 98% seen once. The sequenced material came from naive CD8+ T cells sorted from blood. All receptors derive from a man aged 30 to 39 in good health.

The V call is TRBV30, the J call TRBJ1-2, with TRBD1 identical over 7 bases. This CDR3 region has 13 residues. CDR1 and CDR2 from the germline V gene are GTSNPN and SVGIG (reference sequence). The V gene end was trimmed by 0 bases and the J gene end by 8 bases; junction bases not matched to a gene: 6. As DNA, the CDR3 is TGTGCCTGGAGTGTACAGGGGACCGACGGCTACACCTTC. It encodes CAWSVQGTDGYTF. Together with reference TRBV30 and TRBJ1-2, the CDR3 gives the full variable domain: SQTIHQWPATLVQPVGSPLSLECTVEGTSNPNLYWYRQAAGRGLQLLFYSVGIGQISSEVPQNLSASRPQDRQFILSSKKLLLSDSGFYLCAWSVQGTDGYTFGSGTRLTVV.

This rearrangement joins TRBV19 to TRBJ2-1; 8 bases match TRBD2. The germline V gene has CDR1 LNHDA and CDR2 SQIVND (reference sequence). V lost 6 bases to trimming and J lost 5 bases; unmatched junction nucleotides: 15. This CDR3 spans 17 amino acids. The CDR3 spells CASSAFDRGRTNNEQFF. As DNA, the CDR3 is TGTGCCAGTAGCGCCTTTGATCGCGGGAGGACTAACAATGAGCAGTTCTTC.

The chain has TRBV27 and TRBJ1-2; possibly TRBD1 for D (6 bases). V dropped 3 bases and J dropped 8 bases, with 16 bases sitting between them. CDR1 and CDR2 (germline): MNHEY, SMNVEV (reference sequence). The CDR3 is 14 residues long. The CDR3 nucleotides read TGTGCCAGCAGTTTTGGTTCGGGGGCAGGGGGCTACACCTTC. Its translation: CASSFGSGAGGYTF.

This chain connects TRBV5-1 to TRBJ2-7; a weak D match, TRBD2 (6 bases). V was shortened by 3 bases and J by 7 bases, with 11 bases between the two germline ends. Germline assignment: CDR1 SGHRS and CDR2 YFSETQ. The CDR3 loop spans 12 amino acids. The CDR3 DNA is TGCGCCAGCAGCTCCGGGAGAAAGGAGCAGTACTTC. Translating it yields CASSSGRKEQYF.

The chain has TRBV5-4 and TRBJ1-1; unclear D gene. V lost 4 bases, J lost 5 bases, and 21 bases lay in between. The CDR3 is 16 amino acids. CDR1 and CDR2 (germline): SGHNT, YYREEE (reference sequence). This CDR3 is CASSPSSSPYGTEAFF. The CDR3 bases are TGTGCCAGCAGCCCCTCGTCATCCCCCTATGGGACTGAAGCTTTCTTT.

This chain connects TRBV7-2 to TRBJ1-1; D gene uncertain. In germline, CDR1 is SGHTA, CDR2 FQGNSA. The length of the CDR3 is 13 residues. Trimming removed 5 bases at V and 2 bases at J, with 9 bases between. CDR3 nucleotide sequence: TGTGCCAGCAGCCCGAGGGCTAACACTGAAGCTTTCTTT. It specifies CASSPRANTEAFF.

The chain employs TRBV28 and TRBJ1-2, with 8 nucleotides matching TRBD1. Trimming took 3 bases from V and 2 from J; bases not matched to a gene: 8. Germline CDR1 is MDHEN and CDR2 is SYDVKM. CDR3 length: 16 residues. The CDR3: CASSFSGQGLNYGYTF. CDR3 bases: TGTGCCAGCAGTTTTTCCGGACAGGGATTAAACTATGGCTACACCTTC.

The chain carries TRBV7-9 and TRBJ2-7; D possibly corresponds to TRBD1 (5 bases). Germline CDR1 reads SEHNR; CDR2 reads FQNEAQ (reference sequence). This CDR3 is built from 14 residues. V was pared by 3 bases and J by 0 bases, with 9 bases between. The CDR3 DNA follows: TGTGCCAGCAGCTTTTCTGACAGCTCCTACGAGCAGTACTTC. Protein sequence: CASSFSDSSYEQYF.

The rearrangement uses TRBV29-1 and TRBJ2-7; a possible D gene is TRBD1 (6 bases). This CDR3 has 13 amino acids. The V end was cut by 4 bases, the J end by 3 bases, with 13 bases between. Germline V lookup: CDR1 SQVTM, CDR2 ANQGSEA. The CDR3 DNA is TGCAGCGTTGTAAACAGGGACCACTACGAGCAGTACTTC. It yields the protein CSVVNRDHYEQYF.

The rearrangement links TRBV27 to TRBJ1-2; 11 bases are a match to TRBD1. This CDR3 has 15 residues. CDR1 is MNHEY, CDR2 SMNVEV, per germline (reference sequence). The trim removed 5 bases at V and 6 bases at J, leaving 8 bases unmatched. The CDR3 bases are TGTGCCAGCAGTCCCCGGGACAGGGGGATCGATGGCTACACCTTC. It codes for CASSPRDRGIDGYTF.

The chain uses TRBV7-2 and TRBJ2-1; D remains ambiguous. The CDR3 totals 12 residues. V lost 5 bases to trimming and J lost 3 bases, with 5 bases between them. Germline CDR1 reads SGHTA; CDR2 reads FQGNSA. The CDR3, as DNA: TGTGCCAGCAGCCCGGACTACAATGAGCAGTTCTTC. It is translated as CASSPDYNEQFF.

The CDR3 spells CATQGPEKLFF. In nucleotides, the CDR3 is TGTGCCACCCAGGGCCCCGAAAAACTGTTTTTT. V and J are TRBV10-3 and TRBJ1-4; tentative D call: TRBD1 (5 bases). V lost 10 bases and J lost 8, with 11 bases in between. CDR3 size: 11 residues. Germline-derived CDR1 and CDR2 are ENHRY and SYGVKD.

The chain uses TRBV23-1 and TRBJ2-3; D is unresolved. TRBV23-1 is an open reading frame whose function is uncertain. This CDR3 spans 13 amino acids. V was cut by 3 bases and J by 5 bases, with 9 bases left in between. CDR3 residues: CASSHLVQDTQYF. CDR3 sequence (DNA): TGCGCCAGCAGTCATTTGGTGCAAGATACGCAGTATTTT.